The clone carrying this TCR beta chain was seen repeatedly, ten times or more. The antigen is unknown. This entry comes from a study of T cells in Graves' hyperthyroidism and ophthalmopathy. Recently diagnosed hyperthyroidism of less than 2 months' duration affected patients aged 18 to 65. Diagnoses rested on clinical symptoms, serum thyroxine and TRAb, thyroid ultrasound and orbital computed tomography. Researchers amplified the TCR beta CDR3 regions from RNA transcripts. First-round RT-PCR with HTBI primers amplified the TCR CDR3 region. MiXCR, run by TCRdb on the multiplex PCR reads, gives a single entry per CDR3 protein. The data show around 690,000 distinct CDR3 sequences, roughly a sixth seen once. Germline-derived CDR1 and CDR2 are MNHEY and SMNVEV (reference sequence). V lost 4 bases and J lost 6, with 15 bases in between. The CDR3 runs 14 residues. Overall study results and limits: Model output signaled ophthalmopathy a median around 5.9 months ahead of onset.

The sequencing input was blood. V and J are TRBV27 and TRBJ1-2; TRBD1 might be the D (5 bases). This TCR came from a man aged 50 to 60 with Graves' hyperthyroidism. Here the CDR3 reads CASSSTGLRDGYTF. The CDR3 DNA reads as TGTGCCAGCAGTTCTACGGGACTCCGGGATGGCTACACCTTC.